This T cell receptor beta chain stems from a study of blood T cell repertoires in COVID-19. Background on the study: T cells, B-cell-depleted T cells, or PBMCs supplied cDNA or gDNA.

Assay: immunoSEQ multiplex PCR; the TCRdb copy retains only in-frame clones and omits some. The sample carries fewer than 350,000 clones, about 83% recorded once. There are 14 residues in the CDR3. The V gene lost 6 bases and the J gene lost 3 bases, with 14 bases spanning the gap. Germline loops: CDR1 LNHDA, CDR2 SQIVND (reference sequence). The sequencing sample was made of PBMCs or T cells enriched from blood (not recorded which). The clonotype originates from a woman aged 35 to 49 who had recovered from COVID-19. The chain recombines TRBV19 with TRBJ1-1; D perhaps matches TRBD1 (6 bases). CDR3: CASRRQVRDTEAFF. DNA of the CDR3: TGTGCCAGTAGACGACAGGTTAGAGACACTGAAGCTTTCTTT.